This TCR beta chain was found in a study of blood T cells in healthy people across ages. CDR1 SGHAT and CDR2 FQNNGV come from the germline V gene. The V end was cut by 7 bases, the J end by 0 bases, with 10 bases between. The CDR3 contains 14 residues. It was with a sample-barcoded 5' primer and a J-beta primer mix that a second PCR of roughly 6 to 12 cycles was run. TCRdb called the 5' RACE reads again in MiXCR, with one record for every CDR3 protein. The sample contains approximately 780,000 distinct CDR3 sequences, roughly 24% of which appear only once. In addition, the sample was reused for a study of T cells of mothers and their children.

Specimen: blood. The source of this sequence is a boy between 10 and 17 years old in good health. The chain couples TRBV11-2 to TRBJ1-3; no firm D call. The CDR3: CASTPGHSGNTIYF. CDR3 bases: TGTGCCAGCACCCCAGGTCACTCTGGAAACACCATATATTTT.